This record covers a single T cell receptor beta chain. Its cognate antigen is unknown. CD4+ cells of the naive, central memory, regulatory and stem cell-like memory types were sorted via CD45RO/CCR7/CD25/CD127/CD95/CD27. Expressed TCRB transcripts were sequenced because the entire RNA isolate underwent reverse transcription. Method: immunoSEQ multiplex PCR; TCRdb's copy keeps in-frame clones and lacks some. The sample contains tens of thousands of clones, around 50% of which appear only once. This specimen comes from a study of beta chain features in type 1 diabetes. Trimming removed 0 bases from V and 9 bases from J; junction bases left unmatched: 7. The CDR3 length is 16 residues. Germline lookup yields CDR1 MNHEY and CDR2 SVGAGI. Study-wide findings and caveats: Sampled from patients, naive, central memory and Treg TCRB repertoires appeared more similar than those sampled from healthy donors. A potential influence of HLA type upon TCRB rearrangement remained unresolved herein. Across all four CD4+ subsets, people with type 1 diabetes showed modestly shorter TCRB CDR3s.

The V and J genes are TRBV6-5 and TRBJ2-4; TRBD1 aligns across 11 bases. The receptor was derived from a woman aged 40 to 50 with type 1 diabetes. Sequencing was done on a sample of Tregs from blood. The CDR3, as DNA: TGTGCCAGCAGTTACTCCCGGGACAGGGGGGGAAGCATTCAGTACTTC. It translates to CASSYSRDRGGSIQYF.